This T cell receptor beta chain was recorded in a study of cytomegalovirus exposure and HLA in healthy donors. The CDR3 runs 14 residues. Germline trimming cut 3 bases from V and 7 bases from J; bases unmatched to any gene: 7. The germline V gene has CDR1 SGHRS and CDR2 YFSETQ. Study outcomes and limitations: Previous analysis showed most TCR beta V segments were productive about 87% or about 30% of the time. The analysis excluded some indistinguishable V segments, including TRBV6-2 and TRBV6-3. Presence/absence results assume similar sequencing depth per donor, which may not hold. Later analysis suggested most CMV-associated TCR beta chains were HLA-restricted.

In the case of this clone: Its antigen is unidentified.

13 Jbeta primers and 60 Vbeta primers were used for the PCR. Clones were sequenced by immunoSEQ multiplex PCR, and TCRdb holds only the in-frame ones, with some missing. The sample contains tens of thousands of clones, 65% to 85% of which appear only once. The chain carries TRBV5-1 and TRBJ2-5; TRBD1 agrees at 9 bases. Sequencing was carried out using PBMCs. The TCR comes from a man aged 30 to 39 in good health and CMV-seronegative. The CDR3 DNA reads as TGCGCCAGCAGCTCCGGACAGGGGCGACCGACCCAGTACTTC. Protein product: CASSSGQGRPTQYF.